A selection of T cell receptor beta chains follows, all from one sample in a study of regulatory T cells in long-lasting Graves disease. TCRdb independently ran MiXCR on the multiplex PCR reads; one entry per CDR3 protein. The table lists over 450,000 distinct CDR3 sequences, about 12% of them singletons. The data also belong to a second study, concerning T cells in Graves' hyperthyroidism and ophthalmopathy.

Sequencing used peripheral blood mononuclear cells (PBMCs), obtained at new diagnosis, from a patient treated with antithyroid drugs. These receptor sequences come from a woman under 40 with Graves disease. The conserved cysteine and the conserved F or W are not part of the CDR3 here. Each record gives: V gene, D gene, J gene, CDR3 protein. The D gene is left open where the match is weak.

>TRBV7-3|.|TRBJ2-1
ASSLVSSLANEQF
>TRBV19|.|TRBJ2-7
ATSGTSKLGEQY
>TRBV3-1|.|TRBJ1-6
ASSLLRGSTPLH
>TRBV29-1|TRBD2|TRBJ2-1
SGGDYPSRDEQF
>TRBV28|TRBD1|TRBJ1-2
ASSFRGQGAQGYGYT
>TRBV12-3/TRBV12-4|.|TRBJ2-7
ASSPTGNTYEQY
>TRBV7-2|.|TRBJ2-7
ASSPHGTTYEQY
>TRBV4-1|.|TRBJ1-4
ASSQTGSNEKLF
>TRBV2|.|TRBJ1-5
ASRQGREQPQH
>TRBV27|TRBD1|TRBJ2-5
ASSSRTGLRETQY
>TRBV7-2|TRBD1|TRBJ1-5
ASSPGQGGQPQH
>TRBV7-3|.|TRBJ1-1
ASSLNSDTEAF
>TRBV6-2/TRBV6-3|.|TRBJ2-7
ASSDLSSYEQY
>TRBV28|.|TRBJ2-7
ASRDSAAYEQY
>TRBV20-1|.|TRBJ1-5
SARDGTPLSNQPQH
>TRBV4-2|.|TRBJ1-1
ASIGQPNTEAF
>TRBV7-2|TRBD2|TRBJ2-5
ASRSRLAGGETRY
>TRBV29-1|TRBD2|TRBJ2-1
SSREGVWDEQF
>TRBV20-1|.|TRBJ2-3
SARGPDTQY
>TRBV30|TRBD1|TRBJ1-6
AWGRQGNSPLH
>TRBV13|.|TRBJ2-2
ASSFPRERTGELF
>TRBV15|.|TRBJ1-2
ATSRDGSTVYGYT
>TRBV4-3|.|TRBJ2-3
ASSQDFSVVWDTQY
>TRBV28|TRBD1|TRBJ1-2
ASSDLGQGARGYT
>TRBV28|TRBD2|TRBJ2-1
ASSFGGRRDEQF
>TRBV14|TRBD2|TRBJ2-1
ASSQLAGTASYNEQF
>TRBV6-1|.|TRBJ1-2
ASRINRAPSLVYGYT
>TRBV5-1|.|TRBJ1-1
ASSRNKEWNTEAF
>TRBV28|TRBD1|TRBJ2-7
ASSTGTGAYEQY
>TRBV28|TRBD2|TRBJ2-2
ASSLSGGRNTGELF
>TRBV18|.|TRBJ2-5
ASSPPPGSRGTQY
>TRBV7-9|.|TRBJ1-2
ASSFLGDPVGYT
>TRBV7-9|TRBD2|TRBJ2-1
ASSPSGTSHEQF
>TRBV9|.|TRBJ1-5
ASSVGTDNQPQH
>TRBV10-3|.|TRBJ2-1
AIRAPSYNEQF
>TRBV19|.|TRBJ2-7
ASSMEAEQY
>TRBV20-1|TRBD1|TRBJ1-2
SARTTGGNYGYT
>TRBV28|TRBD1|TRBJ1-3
ASSGTDLLLSGNTIY
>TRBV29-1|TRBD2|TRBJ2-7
SVGTSGSSYEQY
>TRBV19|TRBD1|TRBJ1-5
ASSPGPGQGSGAQPQH
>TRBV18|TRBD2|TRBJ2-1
ASSPPLRELDNEQF
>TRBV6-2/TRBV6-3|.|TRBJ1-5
ASSYSLTGTLNQPQH
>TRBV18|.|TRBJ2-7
ASSPVGFRDEQY
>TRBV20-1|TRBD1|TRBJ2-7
SARLAGTGEFPEQY
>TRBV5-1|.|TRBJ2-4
ASSLGSGVKNIQY
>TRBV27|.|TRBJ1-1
ASSPLLGGPAF
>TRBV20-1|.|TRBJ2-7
SASRVGRAVPYEQY
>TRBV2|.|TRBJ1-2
ASREKTGYT
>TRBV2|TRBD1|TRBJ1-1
ASKIQGAGTEAF